This is a list of T cell receptor beta chains from one sample in a study of blood T cells in healthy people across ages. TCRdb itself ran the 5' RACE reads through MiXCR, one entry per CDR3 protein. This sample has 750,000 to 950,000 distinct CDR3 sequences, with roughly 24% found just once. The same data also contributed to another study, on T cells of mothers and their children.

The sample taken for sequencing was blood. These receptors were collected from a boy aged 5-17 years in good health. CDR3s include the opening cysteine and the closing phenylalanine or tryptophan. D genes are given only for firm matches. Where a row states a size, it is once, few, many or the class of an expanded clone; other rows omit it.

clone_size | cdr3_length | j_call | v_call | d_call | cdr3_aa | cdr3_nt
few | 11 | TRBJ1-2 | TRBV10-2 | . | CASSEDYGYTF | TGCGCCAGCAGTGAGGACTATGGCTACACCTTC
many | 16 | TRBJ2-1 | TRBV7-3 | TRBD2 | CASSLPGLAGSNEQFF | TGTGCCAGCAGCTTGCCGGGACTAGCGGGCTCCAATGAGCAGTTCTTC
few | 13 | TRBJ2-5 | TRBV28 | . | CASSFLREETQYF | TGTGCCAGCAGTTTTCTGCGAGAGGAGACCCAGTACTTC
few | 16 | TRBJ1-4 | TRBV20-1 | . | CSARETLGVLREKLFF | TGCAGTGCTAGAGAGACTCTTGGGGTGCTCAGGGAAAAACTGTTTTTT
few | 15 | TRBJ2-5 | TRBV9 | . | CASSVDGQSQETQYF | TGTGCCAGCAGCGTAGATGGACAGTCGCAAGAGACCCAGTACTTC
. | 15 | TRBJ2-5 | TRBV4-2 | TRBD1 | CASSKEQGAQETQYF | TGTGCCAGCAGCAAAGAACAGGGGGCTCAAGAGACCCAGTACTTC
few | 14 | TRBJ2-7 | TRBV6-5 | . | CASSYSRASYEQYF | TGTGCCAGCAGTTACTCGCGGGCCTCCTACGAGCAGTACTTC
many | 13 | TRBJ2-7 | TRBV5-1 | . | CASSLRGFYEQYF | TGCGCCAGCAGCTTGAGGGGATTCTACGAGCAGTACTTC
. | 15 | TRBJ2-7 | TRBV27 | TRBD1 | CASSLSGTGAYEQYF | TGTGCCAGCAGTTTATCTGGGACAGGGGCCTACGAGCAGTACTTC
few | 12 | TRBJ2-5 | TRBV20-1 | . | CSARVDQETQYF | TGCAGTGCTAGGGTCGATCAAGAGACCCAGTACTTC
. | 15 | TRBJ1-2 | TRBV20-1 | . | CSAEIPGGQDYGYTF | TGCAGTGCTGAAATCCCAGGAGGTCAAGACTATGGCTACACCTTC
many | 13 | TRBJ2-1 | TRBV3-1 | . | CASSQDQVSEQFF | TGTGCCAGCAGCCAAGATCAAGTCTCTGAGCAGTTCTTC
. | 20 | TRBJ2-7 | TRBV20-1 | . | CSASRPVKTRISPLSYEQYF | TGCAGTGCTAGCCGACCGGTCAAGACTAGAATATCCCCCTTGTCCTACGAGCAGTACTTC
. | 15 | TRBJ2-4 | TRBV6-5 | TRBD1 | CASSRGTVDTNIQYF | TGTGCCAGCAGCAGGGGGACAGTAGATACAAACATTCAGTACTTC
few | 17 | TRBJ2-5 | TRBV6-1 | . | CASNHLRGVRDKETQYF | TGTGCCAGCAACCACCTCAGGGGTGTCCGGGACAAAGAGACCCAGTACTTC
few | 16 | TRBJ1-1 | TRBV11-2 | . | CASSLVKGRPAPEAFF | TGTGCCAGCAGCTTAGTCAAGGGGAGGCCCGCCCCTGAAGCTTTCTTT
once | 13 | TRBJ1-4 | TRBV12-3/TRBV12-4 | . | CASRKATNEKLFF | TGTGCCAGCAGAAAGGCAACTAATGAAAAACTGTTTTTT
few | 13 | TRBJ2-7 | TRBV6-5 | TRBD1 | CASSYQGAYEQYF | TGTGCCAGCAGTTACCAGGGGGCCTACGAGCAGTACTTC
. | 17 | TRBJ2-1 | TRBV12-3/TRBV12-4 | TRBD2 | CASSTSGLAGAWYEQFF | TGTGCCAGCAGCACCTCGGGACTAGCGGGGGCTTGGTATGAGCAGTTCTTC
. | 15 | TRBJ2-3 | TRBV6-6 | TRBD2 | CASRRLAGGSDTQYF | TGTGCCAGCAGACGACTAGCGGGGGGGTCAGATACGCAGTATTTT
. | 14 | TRBJ2-3 | TRBV7-3 | . | CASSLAGTTDTQYF | TGTGCCAGCAGCTTAGCGGGGACCACAGATACGCAGTATTTT
. | 13 | TRBJ2-7 | TRBV4-1 | . | CASSQALPGEQYF | TGCGCCAGCAGCCAAGCCCTTCCGGGTGAGCAGTACTTC
few | 10 | TRBJ2-7 | TRBV29-1 | TRBD2 | CSVVAGKQYF | TGCAGCGTTGTAGCGGGCAAGCAGTACTTC
. | 15 | TRBJ2-3 | TRBV12-3/TRBV12-4 | . | CASSLATSSTDTQYF | TGTGCCAGCAGTTTGGCCACCAGTAGCACAGATACGCAGTATTTT
. | 13 | TRBJ2-7 | TRBV5-1 | . | CASRDRVTNEQYF | TGCGCCAGCAGGGACCGGGTAACGAACGAGCAGTACTTC
few | 14 | TRBJ2-1 | TRBV5-5 | . | CASSLIRAIDEQFF | TGTGCCAGCAGCTTGATCCGGGCAATCGATGAGCAGTTCTTC
. | 16 | TRBJ2-5 | TRBV6-5 | TRBD1 | CASSYDNDRVRETQYF | TGTGCCAGCAGTTACGACAACGACAGGGTTAGAGAGACCCAGTACTTC
. | 15 | TRBJ2-7 | TRBV2 | . | CASYSGTLESYEQYF | TGTGCCAGCTATTCCGGGACTCTTGAGTCCTACGAGCAGTACTTC
. | 14 | TRBJ2-3 | TRBV6-1 | TRBD2 | CASSEAPSGDTQYF | TGTGCCAGCAGTGAAGCGCCTAGCGGAGATACGCAGTATTTT
. | 11 | TRBJ2-3 | TRBV12-3/TRBV12-4 | . | CARARTDAQYF | TGTGCCAGAGCCAGAACAGATGCGCAGTATTTT
. | 16 | TRBJ2-7 | TRBV7-8 | . | CASSPRGGGEAYEQYF | TGTGCCAGCAGCCCTCGCGGTGGAGGGGAGGCCTACGAGCAGTACTTC
. | 14 | TRBJ1-3 | TRBV20-1 | . | CSAPSGSSGNTIYF | TGCAGTGCCCCCTCTGGGAGCTCTGGAAACACCATATATTTT
. | 14 | TRBJ2-5 | TRBV3-1 | TRBD1 | CASSRWDSHETQYF | TGTGCCAGCAGCCGGTGGGACAGCCACGAGACCCAGTACTTC
. | 16 | TRBJ2-1 | TRBV7-9 | . | CASSQILAEYIPEQFF | TGTGCCAGCAGCCAGATACTAGCAGAGTATATTCCTGAGCAGTTCTTC
. | 16 | TRBJ2-2 | TRBV27 | . | CASKVGGGLGGGELFF | TGTGCCAGCAAGGTCGGCGGGGGTCTAGGGGGCGGGGAGCTGTTTTTT
few | 15 | TRBJ2-7 | TRBV20-1 | TRBD1 | CSARDVQGPSYEQYF | TGCAGTGCTAGAGATGTACAGGGGCCGTCCTACGAGCAGTACTTC
. | 17 | TRBJ2-1 | TRBV25-1 | TRBD2 | CASSEPQKLAAYNEQFF | TGTGCCAGCAGTGAACCCCAAAAACTAGCGGCCTACAATGAGCAGTTCTTC
few | 16 | TRBJ2-1 | TRBV9 | TRBD2 | CASSSLLAGNYNEQFF | TGTGCCAGCAGCTCCCTTCTAGCGGGGAACTACAATGAGCAGTTCTTC
few | 16 | TRBJ2-3 | TRBV5-1 | TRBD2 | CASSSIGSGGTDTQYF | TGCGCCAGCAGCTCGATCGGTAGCGGGGGCACAGATACGCAGTATTTT
few | 18 | TRBJ2-3 | TRBV5-1 | . | CASSLAERHRPITDTQYF | TGCGCCAGCAGCCTGGCCGAGAGACACCGTCCAATCACAGATACGCAGTATTTT
. | 12 | TRBJ1-5 | TRBV24-1 | TRBD1 | CATSTTGGPQHF | TGTGCCACCAGCACTACAGGGGGGCCCCAGCATTTT
few | 15 | TRBJ2-7 | TRBV6-5 | TRBD2 | CASSPSGLAAYEQYF | TGTGCCAGCAGCCCCTCGGGACTAGCTGCCTACGAGCAGTACTTC
. | 15 | TRBJ2-3 | TRBV7-9 | . | CASSIRPIATDTQYF | TGTGCCAGCAGCATAAGACCAATCGCCACAGATACGCAGTATTTT
few | 14 | TRBJ1-1 | TRBV25-1 | . | CASSGGPMNTEAFF | TGTGCCAGCAGTGGGGGACCTATGAACACTGAAGCTTTCTTT
. | 17 | TRBJ2-5 | TRBV12-5 | TRBD2 | CASGLVLSGAAGETQYF | TGTGCTAGTGGTTTGGTATTGAGCGGGGCCGCGGGAGAGACCCAGTACTTC
. | 13 | TRBJ2-6 | TRBV5-1 | . | CASSPPGTNVLTF | TGCGCCAGCAGCCCCCCGGGAACCAACGTCCTGACTTTC
. | 15 | TRBJ2-2 | TRBV20-1 | TRBD1 | CSALRGQGASGELFF | TGCAGTGCTTTGCGGGGACAGGGGGCATCCGGGGAGCTGTTTTTT
few | 14 | TRBJ2-7 | TRBV20-1 | . | CSARDRDGHYEQYF | TGCAGTGCTAGGGACCGGGACGGGCACTACGAGCAGTACTTC
. | 13 | TRBJ2-4 | TRBV29-1 | . | CSVGMGARNIQYF | TGCAGCGTTGGTATGGGGGCACGGAACATTCAGTACTTC
. | 14 | TRBJ2-3 | TRBV20-1 | TRBD2 | CSANPSGGSDTQYF | TGCAGTGCCAACCCTAGCGGGGGCTCAGATACGCAGTATTTT
. | 14 | TRBJ1-1 | TRBV2 | TRBD1 | CASSGSTGDTEAFF | TGTGCCAGCAGTGGATCGACAGGGGACACTGAAGCTTTCTTT